The rows below give T cell receptor beta chains drawn from one sample of a study of T cell repertoires in cytomegalovirus infection. MiXCR was run by TCRdb on the reads, yielding one entry per CDR3 protein. The data show about 770,000 distinct CDR3 sequences, with roughly 29% seen just once and roughly 13% held by the top ten. What these receptors recognize is not known. This material consisted of cultured CD8+ T cells from PBMCs, taken from culture after CMV antigen stimulation. These receptors were obtained from a human donor in good health (CMV status not recorded). Some clones in this sample may be carry-over from other donors' samples. Both conserved end residues are part of each CDR3. The D gene is left open where the match is weak. A row's size may be missing; if present it is once, few, many or a size class.

abundance | d_gene | j_gene | v_gene | len | CDR3aa | CDR3nt
- | - | TRBJ1-6 | TRBV2 | 17 | CASRKDSKSSYNSPLHF | TGTGCCAGCAGGAAGGACAGTAAGAGCTCCTATAATTCACCCCTCCACTTT
few | - | TRBJ2-1 | TRBV20-1 | 13 | CSARAFGNNEQFF | TGCAGTGCTAGAGCCTTCGGAAACAATGAGCAGTTCTTC
few | - | TRBJ2-3 | TRBV19 | 14 | CASSMVPAGGTQYF | TGTGCCAGTAGTATGGTCCCCGCCGGGGGTACGCAGTATTTT
few | - | TRBJ2-7 | TRBV29-1 | 12 | CSVTDNSYEQYF | TGCAGCGTCACCGACAACTCCTACGAGCAGTACTTC
many | TRBD1 | TRBJ1-1 | TRBV6-1 | 13 | CASRTGDLAEAFF | TGTGCCAGCAGGACAGGGGATCTCGCTGAAGCTTTCTTT
many | - | TRBJ1-2 | TRBV7-2 | 13 | CASSPRANYGYTF | TGTGCCAGCAGCCCTCGAGCTAACTATGGCTACACCTTC
few | - | TRBJ2-3 | TRBV7-2 | 17 | CASSLATTHTSTDTQYF | TGTGCCAGCAGCTTAGCCACTACCCACACTAGCACAGATACGCAGTATTTT
- | - | TRBJ1-1 | TRBV5-3 | 14 | CASSWVEEGTEAFF | TGTGCCAGCAGCTGGGTGGAGGAGGGGACTGAAGCTTTCTTT
few | - | TRBJ2-7 | TRBV6-1 | 13 | CASSDPWDYEQYF | TGTGCCAGCAGTGACCCATGGGACTACGAGCAGTACTTC
few | - | TRBJ2-3 | TRBV6-2/TRBV6-3 | 14 | CASSPGFNTDTQYF | TGTGCCAGCAGTCCGGGATTTAACACAGATACGCAGTATTTT
many | - | TRBJ1-2 | TRBV7-2 | 14 | CASSINRDFYGYTF | TGTGCCAGCAGTATTAACCGGGACTTCTATGGCTACACCTTC
- | - | TRBJ2-2 | TRBV9 | 18 | CASSVNSGAYANTGELFF | TGTGCCAGCAGCGTAAATAGTGGCGCCTACGCGAACACCGGGGAGCTGTTTTTT
- | TRBD1 | TRBJ1-2 | TRBV7-9 | 15 | CASSDGQGILYGYTF | TGTGCCAGCAGCGACGGACAGGGGATTCTCTATGGCTACACCTTC
few | TRBD1 | TRBJ2-7 | TRBV10-3 | 15 | CAISESGQGVDEQYF | TGTGCCATCAGTGAGTCGGGACAGGGAGTCGACGAGCAGTACTTC
- | TRBD2 | TRBJ2-3 | TRBV19 | 17 | CASSLRGAGGRTDTQYF | TGTGCCAGTAGTCTTAGGGGAGCGGGGGGCCGCACAGATACGCAGTATTTT
few | TRBD1 | TRBJ1-1 | TRBV4-2 | 18 | CASSQDWGAGTGSTEAFF | TGTGCCAGCAGCCAAGATTGGGGGGCCGGGACAGGGAGCACTGAAGCTTTCTTT
- | TRBD2 | TRBJ2-1 | TRBV7-3 | 15 | CASSPMTSLYNEQFF | TGTGCCAGCAGCCCTATGACTAGCCTCTACAATGAGCAGTTCTTC
- | - | TRBJ1-1 | TRBV27 | 14 | CASSFTAGVAEAFF | TGTGCCAGCAGTTTCACAGCGGGCGTCGCTGAAGCTTTCTTT
- | - | TRBJ1-1 | TRBV10-3 | 12 | CAISDGGTEAFF | TGTGCCATCAGTGATGGGGGCACTGAAGCTTTCTTT
- | - | TRBJ2-1 | TRBV6-5 | 13 | CASSYSKSGEQFF | TGTGCCAGCAGTTACTCGAAAAGTGGCGAGCAGTTCTTC
once | TRBD2 | TRBJ2-3 | TRBV25-1 | 16 | CASSERPSGVTDTQYF | TGTGCCAGCAGTGAACGGCCTAGCGGGGTCACAGATACGCAGTATTTT
few | - | TRBJ2-2 | TRBV4-3 | 19 | CASSQEFGREYMDTGELFF | TGCGCCAGCAGCCAAGAGTTCGGCAGGGAGTACATGGACACCGGGGAGCTGTTTTTT
few | TRBD1 | TRBJ1-2 | TRBV27 | 13 | CASSPGTGAGYTF | TGTGCCAGCAGTCCCGGGACAGGAGCTGGCTACACCTTC
- | TRBD2 | TRBJ2-1 | TRBV19 | 15 | CASSIIAGVRNEQFF | TGTGCCAGTAGTATAATAGCGGGGGTACGTAATGAGCAGTTCTTC
many | - | TRBJ2-3 | TRBV28 | 16 | CASSLVGGGLTDTQYF | TGTGCCAGCAGTTTAGTTGGCGGGGGCCTTACAGATACGCAGTATTTT
- | TRBD1 | TRBJ1-6 | TRBV4-1 | 18 | CASSQAVPGQGFFSPLHF | TGCGCCAGCAGCCAAGCCGTCCCGGGACAGGGGTTCTTCTCACCCCTCCACTTT
once | - | TRBJ2-7 | TRBV28 | 15 | CASSFSPGPSYEQYF | TGTGCCAGCAGTTTTTCACCGGGACCCAGCTACGAGCAGTACTTC
- | - | TRBJ2-2 | TRBV27 | 13 | CASSGGRTGELFF | TGTGCCAGCAGCGGGGGGCGCACCGGGGAGCTGTTTTTT
few | TRBD1 | TRBJ2-1 | TRBV24-1 | 17 | CATSDLQKGATYNEQFF | TGTGCCACCAGTGATTTGCAAAAGGGGGCGACCTACAATGAGCAGTTCTTC
- | - | TRBJ2-2 | TRBV6-6 | 14 | CASSFRPPSGELFF | TGTGCCAGCAGTTTTCGACCACCGAGCGGGGAGCTGTTTTTT
few | TRBD1 | TRBJ1-1 | TRBV4-1 | 12 | CATSRGTAEAFF | TGCGCCACATCCAGGGGGACGGCTGAAGCTTTCTTT
once | TRBD1 | TRBJ2-2 | TRBV7-6 | 15 | CASSWTQGATGELFF | TGTGCCAGCAGCTGGACACAGGGGGCTACCGGGGAGCTGTTTTTT
- | - | TRBJ2-1 | TRBV15 | 17 | CATSRDPWEMAYNEQFF | TGTGCCACCAGCAGAGATCCCTGGGAAATGGCCTACAATGAGCAGTTCTTC